This TCR beta chain stems from a study of blood T cell repertoires in COVID-19. Study-wide background: Specimens from acute and convalescent COVID-19 originated in the United States, Italy and Spain. Sources were T cells, B-cell-depleted T cells, or PBMCs; the material itself was cDNA or gDNA.

Original processing notes: Amplification of reference gene primers was used by the study to estimate nucleated cell counts. Sequenced by immunoSEQ multiplex PCR; TCRdb stores in-frame clones only, minus some. From that table come the V and J calls and clone size; the DNA was used to work out D and trimming. The profile shows tens of thousands of clones, roughly four fifths of them singletons. This CDR3 is built from 13 residues. CDR1 is ENHRY and CDR2 is SYGVKD in the germline V gene. V lost 10 bases to trimming and J lost 0 bases, with 10 bases between them. The receptor comes from a human donor in a cohort sampled during active or convalescent COVID-19. The rearrangement uses TRBV10-3 and TRBJ1-3, with D hard to call. The sequencing sample was made of peripheral blood. The CDR3 sequence is CATVSGSGNTIYF. CDR3 in DNA: TGTGCCACCGTTTCCGGCTCTGGAAACACCATATATTTT.